Below are 32 T cell receptor beta chains sequenced from a single sample in a study of blood T cell repertoires in COVID-19. Clones were read by immunoSEQ multiplex PCR, and TCRdb kept only the in-frame ones, dropping some. The sample has roughly 92,000 clones; roughly nine tenths are singletons. The specimen sequenced was peripheral blood. These receptors all stem from a man aged 45-65 years with acute or convalescent COVID-19.

The rearrangement uses TRBV7-9 and TRBJ1-4; D unresolved. Germline V gene sequence: CDR1 SEHNR, CDR2 FQNEAQ (reference sequence). Trimming left V 5 bases short and J 4 bases short, with 5 bases between. The length of the CDR3 is 12 residues. The CDR3 loop reads CASSPGNEKLFF. CDR3 bases: TGTGCCAGCAGCCCCGGTAATGAAAAACTGTTTTTT.

This chain uses TRBV29-1 with TRBJ1-1, with 11 bases lining up with TRBD1. V gave up 5 bases and J gave up 1 base; unmatched junction bases: 3. This CDR3 contains 14 residues. Germline CDR1 reads SQVTM; CDR2 reads ANQGSEA. CDR3 sequence (DNA): TGCAGCGTTCGGACAGGGGGCGAGAACACTGAAGCTTTCTTT. This sequence encodes CSVRTGGENTEAFF.

The V gene is TRBV25-1, the J gene TRBJ2-7; 8 positions match TRBD2. V gave up 7 bases and J gave up 4 bases; unmatched junction bases: 9. The germline gives CDR1 MGHDK, CDR2 SYGVNS. This CDR3 comprises 14 residues. In DNA, the CDR3 is TGTGCCAGCAAACCTTTCAGCGGGAGTTACGAGCAGTACTTC. This sequence encodes CASKPFSGSYEQYF.

This rearrangement joins TRBV7-9 to TRBJ2-1; 8 positions match TRBD2. Germline loops: CDR1 SEHNR, CDR2 FQNEAQ (reference sequence). V trimming: 7 bases; J trimming: 2 bases; junction bases outside the gene matches: 7. The CDR3 length is 15 residues. The chain's CDR3 is CASIELAAAYNEQFF. CDR3 in DNA: TGTGCCAGCATCGAACTAGCGGCAGCCTACAATGAGCAGTTCTTC. Supplemented by reference TRBV7-9 and TRBJ2-1, the full variable domain reads DTGVSQNPRHKITKRGQNVTFRCDPISEHNRLYWYRQTLGQGPEFLTYFQNEAQLEKSRLLSDRFSAERPKGSFSTLEIQRTEQGDSAMYLCASIELAAAYNEQFFGPGTRLTVL.

The gene calls are TRBV5-1 and TRBJ2-7; TRBD2 agrees at 10 bases. There are 17 residues in the CDR3. V trimming: 3 bases; J trimming: 0 bases; junction bases outside the gene matches: 9. Per the germline V gene, CDR1 is SGHRS and CDR2 is YFSETQ. The CDR3 spells CASSSGLAAFSSYEQYF. The CDR3 coding sequence is TGCGCCAGCAGCTCAGGACTAGCGGCCTTTAGCTCCTACGAGCAGTACTTC.

As DNA, the CDR3 is TGTGCCAGCAGTCGCACACAGGGGGCTGTCACTGAAGCTTTCTTT. This gives the protein CASSRTQGAVTEAFF. This chain connects TRBV6-5 to TRBJ1-1; 9 bases align to TRBD1. Germline V gene sequence: CDR1 MNHEY, CDR2 SVGAGI. The ends lost 5 bases at V and 4 bases at J; junction bases unmatched: 8. This CDR3 comprises 15 residues.

This chain links TRBV5-6 with TRBJ2-7; 8 bases fit TRBD1. With 2 bases clipped from V and 4 bases from J, the junction kept 5 bases outside the gene matches. Germline CDR1 is SGHDT and CDR2 is YYEEEE. The CDR3 loop spans 14 amino acids. As DNA, the CDR3 is TGTGCCAGCAGCTTAAGACAGGGGTCGTACGAGCAGTACTTC. It is translated as CASSLRQGSYEQYF.

This clone was observed once. J is TRBJ2-7 and V is TRBV2; 8 bases agree with TRBD1. Germline lookup yields CDR1 SNHLY and CDR2 FYNNEI. The CDR3 has 14 residues. V lost 7 bases to trimming and J lost 0 bases; unmatched junction nucleotides: 5. CDR3 sequence (DNA): TGTGCCAGCAACGACAGGGGAGCCTCCTACGAGCAGTACTTC. Its protein product is CASNDRGASYEQYF.

V and J are TRBV19 and TRBJ1-5, with D possibly TRBD1 on 5 matching bases. There are 16 residues in the CDR3. Germline V gives CDR1 LNHDA, CDR2 SQIVND (reference sequence). Trimming took 3 bases from V and 3 from J, leaving 15 bases between them. The CDR3 protein is CASSISPGSHNQPQHF. The CDR3 coding sequence is TGTGCCAGTAGTATTTCCCCAGGGTCCCACAATCAGCCCCAGCATTTT.

This chain connects TRBV9 to TRBJ1-2; TRBD1 aligns across 7 bases. CDR1 and CDR2 (germline): SGDLS, YYNGEE. Trimming cost V 5 bases and J 7 bases; bases outside gene matches: 8. The CDR3 has 13 residues. CDR3 region: CASRYNHRGGYTF. In nucleotides, the CDR3 is TGTGCCAGCAGATATAACCACAGGGGTGGCTACACCTTC.

This sequence joins TRBV19 and TRBJ1-1; D is undetermined. This CDR3 is 13 amino acids long. V was clipped by 4 bases and J by 0 bases, with 6 bases between them. The V gene's germline CDR1 is LNHDA and CDR2 SQIVND (reference sequence). The CDR3 DNA sequence: TGTGCCAGTAGTAGGTCGGTGAACACTGAAGCTTTCTTT. Translation: CASSRSVNTEAFF. Supplemented by reference TRBV19 and TRBJ1-1, the full variable domain reads DGGITQSPKYLFRKEGQNVTLSCEQNLNHDAMYWYRQDPGQGLRLIYYSQIVNDFQKGDIAEGYSVSREKKESFPLTVTSAQKNPTAFYLCASSRSVNTEAFFGQGTRLTVV.

The gene calls are TRBV11-2 and TRBJ2-2; a weak D match, TRBD1 (6 bases). The germline gives CDR1 SGHAT, CDR2 FQNNGV. Trimming cost V 3 bases and J 5 bases, with 7 bases left between them. The CDR3 extends over 13 amino acids. This chain's CDR3 is CASSFTGTGELFF. CDR3 nucleotides: TGTGCCAGCAGCTTTACAGGGACCGGGGAGCTGTTTTTT.

V gene TRBV5-4 combines with J gene TRBJ2-7; 11 nucleotides align to TRBD2. Germline assignment: CDR1 SGHNT and CDR2 YYREEE (reference sequence). The CDR3 consists of 15 residues. V gave up 2 bases and J gave up 7 bases; unmatched junction bases: 8. In nucleotides, the CDR3 is TGTGCCAGCAGCTTTACTAGCGGGAGATGGGAGGAGCAGTACTTC. This translates into CASSFTSGRWEEQYF.

The chain combines TRBV9 with TRBJ2-1, with a weak D call TRBD1 (6 bases). CDR3 length: 14 residues. Germline assignment: CDR1 SGDLS and CDR2 YYNGEE. V lost 5 bases, J lost 6 bases, and 15 bases lay in between. The CDR3 sequence: CASSTGSPFNEQFF. In DNA form, the CDR3 reads TGTGCCAGCAGTACAGGGAGCCCCTTCAATGAGCAGTTCTTC. The full variable domain, its missing parts supplied by reference TRBV9 and TRBJ2-1, is DSGVTQTPKHLITATGQRVTLRCSPRSGDLSVYWYQQSLDQGLQFLIQYYNGEERAKGNILERFSAQQFPDLHSELNLSSLELGDSALYFCASSTGSPFNEQFFGPGTRLTVL.

This rearrangement joins TRBV27 to TRBJ2-3, with TRBD1 matching 9 bases. J was trimmed by 0 bases and V by 5 bases; bases with no gene match: 3. Germline CDR1 is MNHEY and CDR2 is SMNVEV (reference sequence). This CDR3 has 15 residues. Here the CDR3 reads CASSRQGESTDTQYF. As DNA, the CDR3 is TGTGCCAGCAGTCGACAGGGGGAGAGCACAGATACGCAGTATTTT.

The CDR3 nucleotides are TGTGCCAGCAGTTACCCCCGGTCAGGGGGCAGAGCTTTCTTT. It codes for CASSYPRSGGRAFF. The rearrangement joins TRBV6-5 to TRBJ1-1; 8 nucleotides line up with TRBD1. J lost 10 bases, V lost 2 bases, and 9 bases had no gene match. The germline CDR1 and CDR2 sequences are MNHEY and SVGAGI. The CDR3 loop spans 14 amino acids.

CDR3 residues: CATSDSRQGFQPQHF. The CDR3 DNA sequence: TGTGCCACCAGTGATTCCCGACAGGGGTTCCAGCCCCAGCATTTT. This sequence joins TRBV24-1 and TRBJ1-5, with 8 bases lining up with TRBD1. The CDR3 is 15 residues long. The V segment lost 2 bases and the J segment 7 bases; nucleotides outside the gene matches: 6. The V gene's germline CDR1 is KGHDR and CDR2 SFDVKD.

CDR3 DNA: TGTGCCAGCTCGCCTTCAAGGAGCGGGGAGCTGTTTTTT. It translates to CASSPSRSGELFF. The V gene is TRBV18, the J gene TRBJ2-2; no reliable D call. Trimming left V 6 bases short and J 7 bases short, with 12 bases between. Germline lookup yields CDR1 KGHSH and CDR2 LQKENI. The CDR3 totals 13 residues.

The chain recombines TRBV4-2 with TRBJ1-1; TRBD1 is a possible D gene (5 bases). This CDR3 contains 13 residues. Germline CDR1 and CDR2: LGHNA and YNFKEQ. Trimming took off 1 base at V and 3 bases at J, with 6 bases between the two ends. In nucleotides, the CDR3 is TGTGCCAGCAGCCAAGTAGGGGACACTGAAGCTTTCTTT. Its protein product is CASSQVGDTEAFF.

The chain links TRBV6-1 to TRBJ1-1; D perhaps matches TRBD1 (6 bases). The CDR3 consists of 15 residues. Germline-derived CDR1 and CDR2 are MNHNS and SASEGT. V was cut by 3 bases and J by 2 bases, with 13 bases left in between. CDR3 coding DNA: TGTGCCAGCAGTGACAGTGGACAGACAAACACTGAAGCTTTCTTT. This gives the protein CASSDSGQTNTEAFF.

The rearrangement joins TRBV29-1 to TRBJ1-1; D gene uncertain. This CDR3 has 11 amino acids. CDR1 and CDR2 (germline): SQVTM, ANQGSEA. Trimming cost V 7 bases and J 7 bases, with 13 bases left between them. The CDR3 nucleotides are TGCAGCGGGAATACGCCGGGTGAAGCTTTCTTT. Amino acids: CSGNTPGEAFF.

The chain is built from TRBV2 and TRBJ2-7; maybe TRBD2 (6 bases). The CDR3 length is 15 residues. V was clipped by 7 bases and J by 0 bases, with 16 bases between them. Per the germline V gene, CDR1 is SNHLY and CDR2 is FYNNEI. CDR3 DNA sequence: TGTGCCAGCACGGAGCGGGCGCAGAGCTCCTACGAGCAGTACTTC. This encodes CASTERAQSSYEQYF.

The genes are TRBV7-9 and TRBJ1-1, with D maybe TRBD1 (6 bases). The germline gives CDR1 SEHNR, CDR2 FQNEAQ (reference sequence). This CDR3 region has 15 residues. V was clipped by 5 bases and J by 4 bases, with 17 bases between them. CDR3 coding DNA: TGTGCCAGCAGCCTAAGTCAGGGGACGGTCACTGAAGCTTTCTTT. Its protein is CASSLSQGTVTEAFF.

This clone has a single count. The chain links TRBV5-1 to TRBJ2-1; TRBD2 matches 7 bases. Per germline, CDR1 SGHRS and CDR2 YFSETQ. This CDR3 contains 17 residues. J gave up 4 bases and V 2 bases, and 12 bases lay outside the gene matches. The CDR3 sequence is CASSLRPGGGGYNEQFF. The CDR3 DNA reads TGCGCCAGCAGCTTACGCCCGGGGGGAGGAGGTTACAATGAGCAGTTCTTC.

The chain has TRBV7-8 and TRBJ1-1; 7 positions match TRBD1. Per the germline V gene, CDR1 is SGHVS and CDR2 is FQNEAQ. V lost 5 bases and J lost 4; bases outside the gene matches: 10. The CDR3 spans 15 residues. CDR3 DNA: TGTGCCAGCAGCGAGCCGACAGGGTACGGCACTGAAGCTTTCTTT. Encoded protein: CASSEPTGYGTEAFF.

This chain uses TRBV2 with TRBJ1-5, with D perhaps TRBD1 (6 bases). Germline-derived CDR1 and CDR2 are SNHLY and FYNNEI. CDR3 size: 15 residues. Trimming took off 3 bases at V and 1 base at J, with 10 bases between the two ends. The CDR3 DNA reads as TGTGCCAGCAGTGAGGGGGGGCAAAGCAATCAGCCCCAGCATTTT. It translates to CASSEGGQSNQPQHF.

The chain is built from TRBV15 and TRBJ1-3, with a weak D call TRBD1 (5 bases). CDR3 size: 15 residues. Germline V gene data show CDR1 as LNHNV and CDR2 as YYDKDF (reference sequence). The ends were cut back, 0 bases at V and 2 bases at J, with 8 bases in the middle. DNA of the CDR3: TGTGCCACCAGCAGAGATCAAGGGGCTGGAAACACCATATATTTT. This encodes CATSRDQGAGNTIYF.

The rearrangement links TRBV3-1 (or the pseudogene TRBV3-2) to TRBJ1-2, with 8 bases aligning to TRBD1. The ends lost 3 bases at V and 1 base at J; junction bases unmatched: 1. CDR1 and CDR2 (germline): LGHDT, YNNKEL (reference sequence). The CDR3 runs to 14 residues. The CDR3 sequence: CASSQGQVNYGYTF. The CDR3 nucleotides read TGTGCCAGCAGCCAGGGACAGGTTAACTATGGCTACACCTTC.

This sequence joins TRBV6-6 and TRBJ1-3; no clear D. V was shortened by 6 bases and J by 0 bases, with 9 bases between the two germline ends. This CDR3 comprises 14 residues. CDR1 is MNHNY, CDR2 SVGAGI, per germline (reference sequence). The CDR3: CASSTSDSGNTIYF. The CDR3 DNA reads TGTGCCAGCAGCACGAGTGACTCTGGAAACACCATATATTTT.

This clone was picked up a small number of times. DNA of the CDR3: TGTGCCAGCCGTCGGACAAGGACGAACACTGAAGCTTTCTTT. Protein sequence: CASRRTRTNTEAFF. V and J are TRBV27 and TRBJ1-1; weak D call: TRBD1 (5 bases). Germline CDR1 MNHEY, CDR2 SMNVEV (reference sequence). V lost 8 bases, J lost 1 base, and 14 bases lay in between. The CDR3 contains 14 residues.

This clone rates as medium-sized. The rearrangement joins TRBV7-9 to TRBJ2-3; D is undetermined. Germline values: CDR1 SEHNR, CDR2 FQNEAQ (reference sequence). Trimming took off 5 bases at V and 4 bases at J, with 13 bases between the two ends. This CDR3 region has 14 residues. CDR3 loop: CASSPLVSPDTQYF. Here the CDR3 DNA reads TGTGCCAGCAGCCCCCTGGTAAGCCCAGATACGCAGTATTTT.

The CDR3 is CASSLGTGSGNTIYF. As DNA, the CDR3 is TGTGCCAGCAGCCTCGGGACAGGGAGTGGAAACACCATATATTTT. The chain employs TRBV7-3 and TRBJ1-3; TRBD1 matches 9 bases. Germline V gene lookup returns CDR1 SGHTA and CDR2 FQGTGA. Unmatched junction bases numbered 5, after V lost 5 bases and J lost 3 bases. The CDR3 contains 15 residues.